Included here is one T cell receptor (beta chain) sequence, with context. Trimming shortened V by 7 bases and J by 6 bases, and 10 bases separated the two germline ends. CDR3 size: 12 residues. Germline lookup yields CDR1 SGDLS and CDR2 YYNGEE. The PCR employed 60 Vbeta primers together with 13 Jbeta primers. TCRdb's copy holds only in-frame clones and misses some; the assay was immunoSEQ multiplex PCR. The data contain 80,000 to 100,000 clones, around 74% of them singletons. This sample stems from a study of cytomegalovirus exposure and HLA in healthy donors. The receptor comes from a man over 45 in good health and CMV-seropositive. V usage is TRBV9 and J usage is TRBJ2-2; D is possibly TRBD2 (6 bases). The specimen was PBMCs. The chain's CDR3 is CASFGGSGELFF. In nucleotides, the CDR3 is TGTGCCAGCTTCGGAGGGTCCGGGGAGCTGTTTTTT.